This TCR beta chain was captured by sequencing in a study of cytomegalovirus exposure and HLA in healthy donors. Background on the study: In an earlier analysis, approximately 120 million unique TCR beta sequences were found from some 180 million T cells. An early release of data contained about 85 million unique TCRs, which came from HLA-typed donors.

Comments on this clone: No antigen is known for it.

This CDR3 spans 18 amino acids. Trimming cost V 3 bases and J 5 bases; bases outside gene matches: 10. From germline, CDR1 is SGHRS and CDR2 YFSETQ. Findings of the study overall: The authors later found TCR association rates varying by HLA locus, with DRB1 most and HLA-C fewest. The productive fraction for most TCR beta V segments was about 87% or about 30% in an earlier analysis.

Primers for the PCR totalled 60 Vbeta and 13 Jbeta. Using immunoSEQ multiplex PCR, the repertoire was profiled, and TCRdb retains in-frame clones only, with some absent. In the table there are roughly 160,000 clones, around 79% of which are singletons. V gene TRBV5-1 combines with J gene TRBJ2-5, with 16 bases lining up with TRBD2. The sample comprised PBMCs. The receptor was derived from a man between 35 and 55 years old in good health and CMV-seronegative. CDR3 sequence reads: CASSSRGTSGRATETQYF. Written as DNA, the CDR3 is TGCGCCAGCAGCTCCCGTGGGACTAGCGGGAGGGCTACGGAGACCCAGTACTTC.